One TCR beta chain is described in this entry. Its target antigen remains unknown. It has no much larger one-base neighbor in the sample; base qualities were not kept. This sample was included in a study of vaccination effects on CD4 cells after COVID-19 (dated 2022 in TCRdb). Background on the whole study: Post-vaccine samples across the study were collected a median of 72 days after the second dose, with a range of 14 to 241. The Oncomine TCR Beta short-read assay on an Illumina iSeq 100 was used to sequence cultures from other donors in the study. SARS-CoV-2 spike-specific CD4+ TCR repertoires were compared before and after mRNA vaccination in COVID-19 convalescent patients and in infection-naive vaccine recipients. Altogether, 10 COVID-19 convalescent patients and a handful of SARS-CoV-2-naive healthy vaccine recipients made up the full study.

The library was generated by the immunoSEQ multiplex PCR assay. DNA from the cultured, isolated CD4+ T cells was subjected to TCR beta CDR3 sequencing. Per the original workflow: Non-productive TCR sequences were removed, reads were trimmed to the CDR3 region, and CDR3s of at least 7 amino acids were retained. The MANAFEST web app was used to pick out antigen-specific clonotypes by comparing their expansion in peptide wells with that in reference cultures. To count as positive, a clone had to show expansion at FDR<0.05 compared with the reference and with all other wells, an odds ratio above 5, and a frequency above 0.1% in two replicate wells. A clonotype was called cross-reactive if it was significantly expanded both in SARS-CoV-2 spike wells and in at least one common cold coronavirus spike condition. CDR3 similarity was assessed by Levenshtein distance using the stringdist R package, and unrooted trees were constructed with ape in R 3.6.1. Sourced from immuneACCESS, this table was stored by TCRdb with only in-frame sequences that have V and J called. A share of the clones is absent; for the studies checked, an unresolved V gene accounts for under half, and the remainder has no known explanation. V and J calls and clone size follow that table, whereas D and trimming were derived from the DNA. This sample gives tens of thousands of clones in total; about 80% of them show up just once. The top ten hold around 0.9% of the sample.

In the ViraFEST assay, PBMC were stimulated with viral peptide pools, and antigen-specific CD4+ T cell clonotypes were then identified by expansion using TCR sequencing. After less than 13 days of culture, CD4+ T cells were isolated with the EasySep CD4+ T cell isolation kit. Two doses of either the BNT162b2 or the mRNA-1273 mRNA SARS-CoV-2 vaccine were administered to participants. None of the healthy vaccine recipients had a prior SARS-CoV-2 infection, which was confirmed by nucleocapsid antibody tests that came back negative both before and after vaccination. Each well held two million PBMC cultured in IMDM containing roughly 5% human AB serum, about 10 IU/ml IL-2 and gentamicin, along with approximately 10 ug/ml peptides. On days 3 and 7, half of the culture medium was replaced with fresh IL-2-containing medium. Unless otherwise noted, each peptide stimulation condition was cultured in triplicate wells. Using Ficoll-Paque Plus gradient centrifugation, PBMC were separated from whole blood and then either used fresh or cryopreserved at -140C. The spike proteins of SARS-CoV-2 and of the common cold coronaviruses HCoV-NL63, HCoV-OC43 and HCoV-229E were spanned by overlapping peptide pools. The QIAamp micro DNA kit was used to extract genomic DNA from the cultured CD4+ T cells.

General findings and caveats noted by the study authors: Among healthy vaccine recipients, nearly all vaccine-induced clones were SARS-CoV-2 mono-reactive, and just 1 of 255 was cross-reactive with common cold coronaviruses. Marked clonal contraction was observed in both infection-induced and vaccine-induced clones at late post-vaccination timepoints, consistent with waning T cell responses. The study was limited by a small number of convalescent patients, and early post-infection timepoints were lacking.

The origin of this receptor is a human donor who received a COVID-19 vaccine. Sequenced material: CD4+ T cells from PBMCs cultured with HCoV-OC43 spike peptides, taken after COVID-19 vaccination. The cell subset or site tag for this specimen amounts to: HCoV-OC43 spike overlapping peptide pool stimulation.

The DNA sequence is given as TGTGCCAGCAGGACAGGGAACACCGGGGAGCTGTTTTTT. This yields the protein CASRTGNTGELFF. The sequence links TRBV5-4 to TRBJ2-2, with a weak D call of TRBD1 (6 bases match). Measured from the cysteine to the phenylalanine, the CDR3 is 13 residues long. Solely the CDR3 DNA is kept, with 39 bases framed from the first base. The trim is 5 bases for V and 1 base for J, with a gap of 6 bases between the germline ends. From a lookup of the germline V gene (reference sequence), CDR1 and CDR2 are SGHNT and YYREEE.